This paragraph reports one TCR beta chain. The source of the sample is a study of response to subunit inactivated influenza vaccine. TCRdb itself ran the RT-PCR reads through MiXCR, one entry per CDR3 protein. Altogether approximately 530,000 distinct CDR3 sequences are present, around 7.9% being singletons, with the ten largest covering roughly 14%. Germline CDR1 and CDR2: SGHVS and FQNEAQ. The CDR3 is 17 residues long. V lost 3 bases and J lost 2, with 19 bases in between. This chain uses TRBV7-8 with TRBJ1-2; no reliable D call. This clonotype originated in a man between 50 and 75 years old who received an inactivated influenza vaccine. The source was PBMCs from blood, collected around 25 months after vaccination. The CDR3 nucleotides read TGTGCCAGCAGCTTTGGGATCGGGCAGAACGGAAACTATGGCTACACCTTC. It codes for CASSFGIGQNGNYGYTF.